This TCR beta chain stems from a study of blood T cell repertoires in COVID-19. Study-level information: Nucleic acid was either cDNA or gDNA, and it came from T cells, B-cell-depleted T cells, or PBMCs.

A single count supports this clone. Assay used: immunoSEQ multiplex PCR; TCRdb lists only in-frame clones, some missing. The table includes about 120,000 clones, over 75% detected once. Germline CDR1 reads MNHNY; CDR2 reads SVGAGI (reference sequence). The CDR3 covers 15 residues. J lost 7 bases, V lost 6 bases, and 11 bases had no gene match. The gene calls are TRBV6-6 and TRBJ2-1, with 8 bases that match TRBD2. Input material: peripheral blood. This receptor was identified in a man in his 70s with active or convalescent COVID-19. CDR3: CASRPGGEGRNEQFF. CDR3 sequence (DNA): TGTGCCAGCAGGCCCGGGGGGGAGGGCCGGAATGAGCAGTTCTTC.